This T cell receptor beta chain was profiled in a study of CD8+CD57+ T cells in acquired aplastic anemia. Study at large: On average, sorted CD4+ and CD8+ cells gave 3 to 4 ug of DNA. On average, healthy donors gave 8.5 million to 13 million reads for CD4+ cells.

The table lists this clonotype with many counts. Its antigen is undetermined. The use of genomic DNA as template underpinned the TCR beta VDJ and CDR3 profiling. TCRdb reprocessed the reads via MiXCR and lists one record per CDR3 protein. The table has about 110,000 distinct CDR3 sequences, around 53% seen once. Study-wide results and caveats: Patients and controls were found to share more than 25 CD8+ CDR3 sequences. The study found no significant CD8+ Simpson's diversity difference between patients and controls.

Germline V gene lookup returns CDR1 SGHTA and CDR2 FQGNSA. The V gene lost 5 bases and the J gene lost 3 bases, with 13 bases spanning the gap. The CDR3 is 14 amino acids. The chain recombines TRBV7-2 with TRBJ1-1; D remains unclear. Sample: sorted CD4+, CD8+, or CD8+CD57+ T cells (not recorded which) from PBMCs. The sequence derives from a human donor in good health, serving as a control. CDR3 region: CASSLPGWDTEAFF. CDR3 sequence (DNA): TGTGCCAGCAGCCTGCCGGGCTGGGACACTGAAGCTTTCTTT.